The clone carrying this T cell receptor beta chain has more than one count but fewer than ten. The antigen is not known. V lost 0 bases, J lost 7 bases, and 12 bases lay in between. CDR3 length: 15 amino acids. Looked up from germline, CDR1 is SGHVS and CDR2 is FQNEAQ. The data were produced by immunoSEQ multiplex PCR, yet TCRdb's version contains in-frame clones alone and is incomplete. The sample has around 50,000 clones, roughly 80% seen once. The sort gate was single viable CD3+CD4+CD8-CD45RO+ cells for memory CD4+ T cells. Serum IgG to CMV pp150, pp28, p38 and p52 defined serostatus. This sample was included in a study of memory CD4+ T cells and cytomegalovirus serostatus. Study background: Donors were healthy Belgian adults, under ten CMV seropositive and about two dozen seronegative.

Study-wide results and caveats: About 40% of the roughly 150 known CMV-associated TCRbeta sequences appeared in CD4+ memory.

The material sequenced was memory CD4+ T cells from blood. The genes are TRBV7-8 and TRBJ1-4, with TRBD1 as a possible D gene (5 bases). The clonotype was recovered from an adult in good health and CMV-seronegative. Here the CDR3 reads CASSLAVAGIEKLFF. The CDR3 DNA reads TGTGCCAGCAGCTTAGCGGTAGCAGGGATTGAAAAACTGTTTTTT.